Sequencing of this T cell receptor beta chain was carried out in a study of cytomegalovirus exposure and HLA in healthy donors. It was with 60 Vbeta and 13 Jbeta primers that the PCR ran. Sequencing used immunoSEQ multiplex PCR; TCRdb keeps in-frame clones, though not all of them. The sample includes over 120,000 clones, more than 75% seen only once; the top ten take 2% to 2.5%. CDR3 length: 13 amino acids. Germline CDR1 LNHDA, CDR2 SQIVND (reference sequence). J gave up 4 bases and V 6 bases, and 5 bases lay outside the gene matches. Note on this clone: Different DNA sequences within this sample yield the same CDR3.

The sequence came from a man in his forties or fifties in good health and CMV-seronegative. The chain carries TRBV19 and TRBJ1-2; 7 bases fit TRBD1. The sample comprised PBMCs. DNA of the CDR3: TGTGCCAGTAGCCGACAGGGTACCTATGGCTACACCTTC. Its protein is CASSRQGTYGYTF.